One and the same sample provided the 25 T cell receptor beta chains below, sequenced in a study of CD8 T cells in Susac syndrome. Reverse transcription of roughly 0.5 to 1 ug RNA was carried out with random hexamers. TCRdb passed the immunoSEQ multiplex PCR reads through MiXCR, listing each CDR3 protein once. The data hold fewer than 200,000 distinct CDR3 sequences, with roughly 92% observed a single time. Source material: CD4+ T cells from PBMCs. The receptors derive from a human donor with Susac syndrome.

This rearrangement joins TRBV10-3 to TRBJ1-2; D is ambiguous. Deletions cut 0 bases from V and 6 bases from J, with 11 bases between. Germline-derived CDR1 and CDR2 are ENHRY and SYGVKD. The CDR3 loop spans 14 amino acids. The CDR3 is CAISESKIKDGYTF. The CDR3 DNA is TGTGCCATCAGTGAGTCGAAAATTAAAGATGGCTACACCTTC.

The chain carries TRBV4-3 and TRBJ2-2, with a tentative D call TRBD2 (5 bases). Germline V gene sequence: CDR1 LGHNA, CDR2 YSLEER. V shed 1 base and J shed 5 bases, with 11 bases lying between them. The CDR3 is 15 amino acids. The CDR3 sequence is CASSQVTRDTGELFF. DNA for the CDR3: TGCGCCAGCAGCCAAGTCACTAGGGATACCGGGGAGCTGTTTTTT.

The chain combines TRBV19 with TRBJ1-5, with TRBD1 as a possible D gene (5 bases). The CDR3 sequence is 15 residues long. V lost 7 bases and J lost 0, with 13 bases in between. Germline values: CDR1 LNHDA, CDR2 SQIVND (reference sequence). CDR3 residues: CASTGFWDSNQPQHF. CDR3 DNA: TGTGCCAGTACAGGGTTCTGGGATAGCAATCAGCCCCAGCATTTT.

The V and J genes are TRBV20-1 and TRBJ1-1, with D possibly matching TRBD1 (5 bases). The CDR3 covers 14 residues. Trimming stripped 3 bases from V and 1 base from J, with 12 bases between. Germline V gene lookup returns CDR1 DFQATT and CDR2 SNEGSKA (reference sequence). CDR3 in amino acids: CSARRGGGNTEAFF. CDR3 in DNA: TGCAGTGCTAGGAGGGGCGGGGGGAACACTGAAGCTTTCTTT.

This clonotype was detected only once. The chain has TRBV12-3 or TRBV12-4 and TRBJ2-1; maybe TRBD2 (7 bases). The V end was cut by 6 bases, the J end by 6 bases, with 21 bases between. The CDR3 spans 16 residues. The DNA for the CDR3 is TGTGCCAGCAGCCAGAACACAGGGAGGGTCGGCAATGAGCAGTTCTTC. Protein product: CASSQNTGRVGNEQFF.

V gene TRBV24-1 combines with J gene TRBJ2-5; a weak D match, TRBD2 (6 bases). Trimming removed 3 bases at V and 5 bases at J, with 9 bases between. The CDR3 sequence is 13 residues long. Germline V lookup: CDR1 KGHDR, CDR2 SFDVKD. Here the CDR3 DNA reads TGTGCCACCAGTGATGGAGGGTTCGAGACCCAGTACTTC. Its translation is CATSDGGFETQYF.

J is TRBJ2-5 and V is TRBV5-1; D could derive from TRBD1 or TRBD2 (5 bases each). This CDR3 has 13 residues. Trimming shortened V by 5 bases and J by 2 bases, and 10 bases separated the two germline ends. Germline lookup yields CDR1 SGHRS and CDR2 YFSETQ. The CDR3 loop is CASRMGPQETQYF. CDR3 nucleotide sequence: TGCGCCAGCAGGATGGGACCTCAAGAGACCCAGTACTTC.

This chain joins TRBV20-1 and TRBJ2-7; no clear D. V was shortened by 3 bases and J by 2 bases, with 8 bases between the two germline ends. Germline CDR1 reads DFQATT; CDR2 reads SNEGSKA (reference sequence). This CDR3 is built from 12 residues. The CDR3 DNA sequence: TGCAGTGCTAGCAAGGGCCCCTACGAGCAGTACTTC. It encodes CSASKGPYEQYF.

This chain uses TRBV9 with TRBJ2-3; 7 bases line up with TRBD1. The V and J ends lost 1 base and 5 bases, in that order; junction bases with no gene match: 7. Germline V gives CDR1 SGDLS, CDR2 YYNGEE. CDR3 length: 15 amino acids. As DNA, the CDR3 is TGTGCCAGCAGCGTAACACAGGGGATCGGAGATACGCAGTATTTT. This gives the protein CASSVTQGIGDTQYF.

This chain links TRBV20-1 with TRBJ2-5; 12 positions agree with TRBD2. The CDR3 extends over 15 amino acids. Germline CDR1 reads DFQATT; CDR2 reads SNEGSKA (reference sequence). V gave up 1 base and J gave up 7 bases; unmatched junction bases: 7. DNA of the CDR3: TGCAGTGCTAGAGCCCCGGCACTAGCGGGAGGGACCCAGTACTTC. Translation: CSARAPALAGGTQYF.

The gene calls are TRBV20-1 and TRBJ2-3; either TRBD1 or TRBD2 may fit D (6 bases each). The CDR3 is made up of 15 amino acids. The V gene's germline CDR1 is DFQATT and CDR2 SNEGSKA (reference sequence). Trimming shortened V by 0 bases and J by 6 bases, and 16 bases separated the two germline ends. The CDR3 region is CSARDLEGGGDTQYF. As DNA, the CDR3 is TGCAGTGCTAGAGATCTAGAGGGGGGCGGGGATACGCAGTATTTT.

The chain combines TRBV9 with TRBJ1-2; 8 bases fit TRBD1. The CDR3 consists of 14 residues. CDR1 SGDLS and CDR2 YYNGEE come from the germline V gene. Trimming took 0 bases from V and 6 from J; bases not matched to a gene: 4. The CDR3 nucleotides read TGTGCCAGCAGCGTAGCAGGGGGCGGTGATGGCTACACCTTC. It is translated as CASSVAGGGDGYTF.

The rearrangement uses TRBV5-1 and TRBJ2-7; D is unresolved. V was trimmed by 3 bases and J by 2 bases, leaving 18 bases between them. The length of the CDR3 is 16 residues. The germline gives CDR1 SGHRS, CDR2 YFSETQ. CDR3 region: CASSSVSPTFTYEQYF. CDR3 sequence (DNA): TGCGCCAGCAGCTCTGTTAGTCCCACATTTACCTACGAGCAGTACTTC.

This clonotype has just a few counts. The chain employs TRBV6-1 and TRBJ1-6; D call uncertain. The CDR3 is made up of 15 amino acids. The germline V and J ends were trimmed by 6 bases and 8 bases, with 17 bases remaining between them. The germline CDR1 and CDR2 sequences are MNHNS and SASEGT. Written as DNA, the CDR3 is TGTGCCAGCAGCCCTACAACTGGCGGTCATTCACCCCTCCACTTT. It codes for CASSPTTGGHSPLHF.

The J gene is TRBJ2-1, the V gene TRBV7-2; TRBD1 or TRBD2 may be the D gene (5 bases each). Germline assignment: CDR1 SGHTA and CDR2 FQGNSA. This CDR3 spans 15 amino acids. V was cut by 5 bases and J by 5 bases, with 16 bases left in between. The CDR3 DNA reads TGTGCCAGCAGCCCCCAGAGGGGTACAAACAATGAGCAGTTCTTC. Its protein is CASSPQRGTNNEQFF.

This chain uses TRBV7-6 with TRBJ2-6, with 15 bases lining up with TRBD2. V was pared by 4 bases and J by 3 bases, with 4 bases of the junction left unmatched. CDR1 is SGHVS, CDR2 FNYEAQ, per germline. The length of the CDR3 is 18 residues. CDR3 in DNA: TGTGCCAGCAGCTCAGGACTAGCGGGGGGGCTTGGGGCCAACGTCCTGACTTTC. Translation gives CASSSGLAGGLGANVLTF.

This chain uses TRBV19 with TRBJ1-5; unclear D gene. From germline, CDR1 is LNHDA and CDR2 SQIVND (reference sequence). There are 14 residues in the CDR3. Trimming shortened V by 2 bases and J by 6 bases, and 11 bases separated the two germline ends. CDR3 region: CASSIQGNGQPQHF. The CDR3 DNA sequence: TGTGCCAGTAGTATACAAGGGAACGGTCAGCCCCAGCATTTT.

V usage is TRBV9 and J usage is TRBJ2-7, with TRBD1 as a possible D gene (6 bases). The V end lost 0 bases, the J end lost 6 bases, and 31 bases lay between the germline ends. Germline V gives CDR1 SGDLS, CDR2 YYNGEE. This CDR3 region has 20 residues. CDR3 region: CASSVATIANRVRSLGEQYF. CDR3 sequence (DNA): TGTGCCAGCAGCGTAGCTACGATCGCGAACAGGGTGAGAAGTCTAGGCGAGCAGTACTTC.

The CDR3 loop is CASSLGTGEDTQYF. The CDR3 nucleotides are TGCGCCAGCAGCTTGGGGACAGGGGAAGATACGCAGTATTTT. V and J are TRBV5-1 and TRBJ2-3; TRBD1 matches 9 bases. After removal of 0 bases from V and 5 bases from J, the junction contained 1 base not matched to a gene. Germline V gene lookup returns CDR1 SGHRS and CDR2 YFSETQ. This CDR3 is built from 14 residues.

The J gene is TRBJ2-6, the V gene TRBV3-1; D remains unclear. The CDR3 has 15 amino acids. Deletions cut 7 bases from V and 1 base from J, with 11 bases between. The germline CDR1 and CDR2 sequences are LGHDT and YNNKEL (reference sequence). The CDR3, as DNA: TGTGCCAGCACCTCCACCAAATCTGGGGCCAACGTCCTGACTTTC. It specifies CASTSTKSGANVLTF.

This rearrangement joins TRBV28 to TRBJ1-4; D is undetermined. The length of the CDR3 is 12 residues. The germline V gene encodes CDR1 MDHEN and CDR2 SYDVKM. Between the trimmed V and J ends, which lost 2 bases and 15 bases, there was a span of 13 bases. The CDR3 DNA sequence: TGTGCCAGCAGTTTACGGTCGGAGCTTGTGTTTTTT. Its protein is CASSLRSELVFF.

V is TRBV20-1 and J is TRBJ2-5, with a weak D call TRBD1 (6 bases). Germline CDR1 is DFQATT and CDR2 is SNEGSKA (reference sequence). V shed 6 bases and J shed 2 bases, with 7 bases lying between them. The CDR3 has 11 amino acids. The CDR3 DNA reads TGCAGTGCCCAGGGGCAAGAGACCCAGTACTTC. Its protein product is CSAQGQETQYF.

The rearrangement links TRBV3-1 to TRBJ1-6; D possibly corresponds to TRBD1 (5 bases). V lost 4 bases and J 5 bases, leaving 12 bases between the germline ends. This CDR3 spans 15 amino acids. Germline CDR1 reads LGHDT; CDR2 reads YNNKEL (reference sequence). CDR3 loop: CASSRGQADNSPLHF. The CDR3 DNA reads TGTGCCAGCAGCCGGGGCCAGGCGGATAATTCACCCCTCCACTTT.

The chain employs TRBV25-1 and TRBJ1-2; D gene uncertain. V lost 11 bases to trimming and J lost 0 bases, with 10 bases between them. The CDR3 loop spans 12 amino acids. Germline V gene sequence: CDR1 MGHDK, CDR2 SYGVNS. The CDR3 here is CAAANSNYGYTF. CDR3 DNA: TGTGCCGCCGCCAACTCTAACTATGGCTACACCTTC.

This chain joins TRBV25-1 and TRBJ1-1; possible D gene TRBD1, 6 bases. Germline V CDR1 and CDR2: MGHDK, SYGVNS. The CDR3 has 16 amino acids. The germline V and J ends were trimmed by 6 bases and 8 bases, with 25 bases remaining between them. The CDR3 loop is CASSPSRQAIIREAFF. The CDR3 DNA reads TGTGCCAGCAGCCCTTCTCGACAGGCCATCATCCGCGAAGCTTTCTTT.